The 30 T cell receptor beta chains below come from one sample, sequenced in a study of blood T cell repertoires in COVID-19 (TCRdb year 2020). Libraries were built with the immunoSEQ multiplex PCR assay. This is the immuneACCESS table as TCRdb keeps it, with only in-frame sequences that have V and J called. A part of the clones is gone; compared with another copy, unresolved V genes explain less than half, and the rest is unexplained. The sample records 250,000 or so clones, more than 70% of which are singletons. The ten top clones hold around an eighth of the sample. Source material: peripheral blood. The receptors were gathered from a man older than 75 with acute or convalescent COVID-19.

V usage is TRBV7-9 and J usage is TRBJ1-2; 8 bases are a match to TRBD1. The CDR3 is 14 amino acids. J was trimmed by 7 bases and V by 2 bases; bases with no gene match: 6. Germline V gives CDR1 SEHNR, CDR2 FQNEAQ (reference sequence). The CDR3 DNA reads as TGTGCCAGCAGCTTACAGGGGGCGATCGGTGGCTACACCTTC. Encoded protein: CASSLQGAIGGYTF.

This clone was seen a handful of times. The chain carries TRBV6-5 and TRBJ2-2, with D tentatively TRBD2 (6 bases). V lost 4 bases and J 4 bases, leaving 10 bases between the germline ends. This CDR3 has 14 residues. Germline CDR1 is MNHEY and CDR2 is SVGAGI. The CDR3 DNA is TGTGCCAGCAGTTTACTAGCATCCACCGGGGAGCTGTTTTTT. As protein: CASSLLASTGELFF.

This chain joins TRBV27 and TRBJ1-1; D possibly corresponds to TRBD1 (6 bases). Trimming removed 0 bases at V and 1 base at J, with 6 bases between. Per germline, CDR1 MNHEY and CDR2 SMNVEV (reference sequence). The CDR3 runs to 14 residues. The CDR3 loop reads CASSLSDRNTEAFF. DNA for the CDR3: TGTGCCAGCAGTTTATCGGACAGGAACACTGAAGCTTTCTTT.

V gene TRBV7-8 combines with J gene TRBJ1-3, with a weak D call TRBD1 (6 bases). CDR3 length: 14 residues. Looked up from germline, CDR1 is SGHVS and CDR2 is FQNEAQ. Trimming took 5 bases from V and 10 from J, leaving 18 bases between them. Here the CDR3 reads CASSLGGTGQTIYF. CDR3 DNA sequence: TGTGCCAGCAGCCTAGGGGGAACAGGGCAAACCATATATTTT.

V gene TRBV7-8 combines with J gene TRBJ2-7; 8 bases are shared with TRBD2. Germline-derived CDR1 and CDR2 are SGHVS and FQNEAQ. The CDR3 runs to 15 residues. V was clipped by 2 bases and J by 1 base; unmatched bases: 4. CDR3 DNA sequence: TGTGCCAGCAGCTTATGGGCTAGCGGGTCCTACGAGCAGTACTTC. This translates into CASSLWASGSYEQYF.

In this sample, this clone turned up once. The genes are TRBV18 and TRBJ1-5; D may be TRBD1 (6 bases). V shed 6 bases and J shed 4 bases, with 19 bases lying between them. The CDR3 has 16 amino acids. Germline lookup yields CDR1 KGHSH and CDR2 LQKENI. The CDR3, as DNA: TGTGCCAGCTCTCCCTCAGGGGTCCACGGAAATCAGCCCCAGCATTTT. Translated: CASSPSGVHGNQPQHF.

The sample holds one count of this clone. The chain recombines TRBV18 with TRBJ2-1; possible D gene TRBD2, 6 bases. Germline V gives CDR1 KGHSH, CDR2 LQKENI. The CDR3 covers 15 residues. Trimming took 3 bases from V and 6 from J, leaving 15 bases between them. The CDR3 protein is CASSPPMQEGNEQFF. As DNA, the CDR3 is TGTGCCAGCTCACCCCCCATGCAGGAGGGCAATGAGCAGTTCTTC.

The chain combines TRBV18 with TRBJ1-1, with unresolved D. The V and J ends lost 5 bases and 0 bases respectively, with 4 bases between them. The length of the CDR3 is 12 residues. Germline CDR1 is KGHSH and CDR2 is LQKENI. CDR3 sequence (DNA): TGTGCCAGCTCAACATTGAACACTGAAGCTTTCTTT. Translating gives CASSTLNTEAFF.

The genes are TRBV5-1 and TRBJ2-5, with D hard to call. The germline gives CDR1 SGHRS, CDR2 YFSETQ. Between the trimmed V and J ends, which lost 1 base and 3 bases, there was a span of 7 bases. The CDR3 loop spans 13 amino acids. The CDR3 DNA reads as TGCGCCAGCAGCTTGATGTCAGAAGAGACCCAGTACTTC. It encodes CASSLMSEETQYF.

This clone has only one observation. V usage is TRBV28 and J usage is TRBJ1-1; 10 bases fit TRBD1. Germline V gene lookup returns CDR1 MDHEN and CDR2 SYDVKM. The CDR3 loop spans 14 amino acids. The V and J ends lost 5 bases and 6 bases, in that order; junction bases with no gene match: 6. The CDR3 loop is CASSPVDRGAEAFF. CDR3 nucleotides: TGTGCCAGCAGTCCCGTGGACAGGGGGGCTGAAGCTTTCTTT.

This sequence joins TRBV19 and TRBJ2-1; D is ambiguous. V lost 1 base to trimming and J lost 9 bases, with 19 bases between them. Germline CDR1 and CDR2: LNHDA and SQIVND (reference sequence). This CDR3 contains 16 residues. CDR3 coding DNA: TGTGCCAGTAGTATAGTGGCTAGTCCTGCTGCGAGTGAGCAGTTCTTC. This codes for CASSIVASPAASEQFF.

This sequence joins TRBV7-2 and TRBJ2-5; 13 nucleotides agree with TRBD2. CDR1 and CDR2 (germline): SGHTA, FQGNSA. CDR3 length: 17 residues. After removal of 4 bases from V and 7 bases from J, the junction contained 12 bases not matched to a gene. The CDR3: CASSSGTSGTMGGTQYF. The CDR3 DNA reads TGTGCCAGCAGCTCCGGGACTAGCGGGACCATGGGGGGGACCCAGTACTTC.

The chain recombines TRBV12-3 or TRBV12-4 with TRBJ1-5; D not certain. Trimming took 6 bases from V and 5 from J, leaving 11 bases between them. The CDR3 is made up of 13 amino acids. The CDR3 DNA reads TGTGCCAGCAGCCCGGAGAATCATCAGCCCCAGCATTTT. It translates to CASSPENHQPQHF.

The chain combines TRBV19 with TRBJ2-5; TRBD1 agrees at 10 bases. With V trimmed by 4 bases and J by 6 bases, 5 bases remained unmatched. The CDR3 is 14 amino acids. Germline values: CDR1 LNHDA, CDR2 SQIVND (reference sequence). The CDR3 nucleotides are TGTGCCAGTAGTACCGGGACAGGGGCACAGACCCAGTACTTC. Its protein product is CASSTGTGAQTQYF.

The chain couples TRBV18 to TRBJ1-6; D not certain. This CDR3 is built from 13 residues. CDR1 is KGHSH and CDR2 is LQKENI in the germline V gene. V lost 2 bases and J 8 bases, leaving 7 bases between the germline ends. CDR3 amino acids: CASSPGSDSPLHF. The CDR3 DNA reads as TGTGCCAGCTCACCAGGGAGTGATTCACCCCTCCACTTT.

V is TRBV4-2 and J is TRBJ1-2; 7 nucleotides match TRBD1. V was clipped by 0 bases and J by 7 bases; unmatched bases: 8. This CDR3 contains 15 residues. Per germline, CDR1 LGHNA and CDR2 YNFKEQ. The DNA for the CDR3 is TGTGCCAGCAGCCAAGAAAAAACAGGGGAGACTGGCTACACCTTC. This gives the protein CASSQEKTGETGYTF.

The sample holds one count of this clone. The V and J genes are TRBV9 and TRBJ2-1; TRBD2 might be the D (5 bases). Germline CDR1 is SGDLS and CDR2 is YYNGEE. The V end lost 5 bases, the J end lost 7 bases, and 13 bases lay between the germline ends. The CDR3 extends over 13 amino acids. CDR3 sequence: CASSHPPGNEQFF. CDR3 nucleotides: TGTGCCAGCAGTCACCCTCCGGGGAATGAGCAGTTCTTC.

The gene calls are TRBV4-2 and TRBJ1-1; D may be TRBD1 (6 bases). Germline V gene data show CDR1 as LGHNA and CDR2 as YNFKEQ. V dropped 4 bases and J dropped 7 bases, with 16 bases sitting between them. CDR3 size: 14 residues. This chain's CDR3 is CASSLTQGRDEAFF. The CDR3 nucleotides read TGTGCCAGCAGCCTAACACAGGGACGGGATGAAGCTTTCTTT.

Remarks on this clone: Additional DNA sequences in this sample encode the identical CDR3. V usage is TRBV11-2 and J usage is TRBJ1-1; D remains unclear. Germline loops: CDR1 SGHAT, CDR2 FQNNGV. V shed 3 bases and J shed 2 bases, with 7 bases lying between them. The CDR3 consists of 13 residues. CDR3: CASSLGANTEAFF. The CDR3 region has the DNA TGTGCCAGCAGCTTGGGAGCTAACACTGAAGCTTTCTTT.

The rearrangement links TRBV7-8 to TRBJ2-6; 7 bases map to TRBD2. V gave up 5 bases and J gave up 0 bases; unmatched junction bases: 1. The germline CDR1 and CDR2 sequences are SGHVS and FQNEAQ. The length of the CDR3 is 15 residues. In nucleotides, the CDR3 is TGTGCCAGCAGCCCGGGAGGCTCTGGGGCCAACGTCCTGACTTTC. Protein: CASSPGGSGANVLTF. Using reference TRBV7-8 and TRBJ2-6 for the parts outside the CDR3, the full variable domain is GAGVSQSPRYKVAKRGQDVALRCDPISGHVSLFWYQQALGQGPEFLTYFQNEAQLDKSGLPSDRFFAERPEGSVSTLKIQRTQQEDSAVYLCASSPGGSGANVLTFGAGSRLTVL.

The genes are TRBV19 and TRBJ1-5, with a weak D call TRBD1 (6 bases). Germline lookup yields CDR1 LNHDA and CDR2 SQIVND (reference sequence). The V gene lost 5 bases and the J gene lost 5 bases, with 13 bases spanning the gap. There are 14 residues in the CDR3. CDR3 bases: TGTGCCAGTAGTTCTGAACAGGGAGATCAGCCCCAGCATTTT. This sequence encodes CASSSEQGDQPQHF. Complete variable domain (other parts from reference TRBV19 and TRBJ1-5): DGGITQSPKYLFRKEGQNVTLSCEQNLNHDAMYWYRQDPGQGLRLIYYSQIVNDFQKGDIAEGYSVSREKKESFPLTVTSAQKNPTAFYLCASSSEQGDQPQHFGDGTRLSIL.

This rearrangement joins TRBV5-1 to TRBJ1-5; D gene ambiguous. The CDR3 spans 14 residues. Trimming stripped 0 bases from V and 7 bases from J, with 11 bases between. Germline CDR1 is SGHRS and CDR2 is YFSETQ. The chain's CDR3 is CASSLESSVQPQHF. CDR3 nucleotides: TGCGCCAGCAGCTTGGAAAGCAGCGTACAGCCCCAGCATTTT.

The CDR3 sequence: CASSLLNGDRAAYEQYF. CDR3 nucleotide sequence: TGTGCCAGCAGCTTATTGAACGGGGACAGGGCTGCCTACGAGCAGTACTTC. The chain recombines TRBV7-2 with TRBJ2-7; 9 bases match TRBD1. This CDR3 is 17 amino acids long. The germline gives CDR1 SGHTA, CDR2 FQGNSA. V shed 2 bases, J shed 2 bases, and the junction held 10 bases outside the gene matches.

The chain joins TRBV18 to TRBJ2-7; TRBD1 aligns across 7 bases. The V segment lost 2 bases and the J segment 6 bases; nucleotides outside the gene matches: 10. The length of the CDR3 is 15 residues. Germline V gene sequence: CDR1 KGHSH, CDR2 LQKENI. This chain's CDR3 is CASSPGARTGSEQYF. In DNA form, the CDR3 reads TGTGCCAGCTCACCAGGGGCGAGGACAGGCTCCGAGCAGTACTTC.

This chain connects TRBV7-2 to TRBJ2-2; D might be TRBD1 (6 bases). The CDR3 sequence is 14 residues long. Germline V CDR1 and CDR2: SGHTA, FQGNSA. Trimming pared 2 bases from V and 6 bases from J, leaving 10 bases between. CDR3 amino acids: CASSLTQGPGELFF. In DNA, the CDR3 is TGTGCCAGCAGCTTAACGCAGGGGCCCGGGGAGCTGTTTTTT.

Remarks on this clone: The same CDR3 can be traced to other DNA sequences in this sample. The gene calls are TRBV3-1 (or the pseudogene TRBV3-2) and TRBJ1-5; possibly TRBD1 for D (5 bases). Per germline, CDR1 LGHDT and CDR2 YNNKEL (reference sequence). The CDR3 runs 14 residues. Trimming left V 4 bases short and J 4 bases short, with 11 bases between. CDR3 sequence: CASSPGGSNQPQHF. For the CDR3, the DNA is TGTGCCAGCAGCCCGGGGGGGTCGAATCAGCCCCAGCATTTT.

CDR3 residues: CASSLVQGNEQYF. CDR3 in DNA: TGCGCCAGCAGCTTAGTTCAGGGGAACGAGCAGTACTTC. This sequence joins TRBV5-1 and TRBJ2-7, with a possible D match to TRBD1 (6 bases). Per germline, CDR1 SGHRS and CDR2 YFSETQ. Trimming left V 2 bases short and J 5 bases short, with 11 bases between. This CDR3 has 13 residues.

The CDR3 region is CASSPGTGANYGYTF. CDR3 nucleotides: TGTGCCAGCAGTCCCGGGACAGGGGCTAACTATGGCTACACCTTC. V and J are TRBV28 and TRBJ1-2; TRBD1 aligns across 10 bases. The CDR3 is 15 amino acids. The germline gives CDR1 MDHEN, CDR2 SYDVKM. Losses at the gene ends were 5 bases for V and 0 bases for J; bases not matched to a gene: 3.

Note on this clone: Other nucleotide sequences in the sample specify the same CDR3. The chain is built from TRBV14 and TRBJ1-1; 8 bases line up with TRBD1. CDR1 is SGHDN, CDR2 FVKESK, per germline. Trimming took 5 bases from V and 2 from J; bases not matched to a gene: 4. The CDR3 length is 14 residues. The CDR3 loop is CASSFGQGNTEAFF. CDR3 DNA sequence: TGTGCCAGCAGCTTCGGACAGGGCAACACTGAAGCTTTCTTT.

This clone was seen more than once but under ten times. The rearrangement uses TRBV18 and TRBJ2-2, with D unclear. CDR3 length equals 12 residues. Germline CDR1 is KGHSH and CDR2 is LQKENI. V was pared by 6 bases and J by 3 bases, with 5 bases between. The CDR3 DNA sequence: TGTGCCAGCTCCTCCTACACCGGGGAGCTGTTTTTT. This codes for CASSSYTGELFF.